This entry concerns a single T cell receptor beta chain. No antigen is known for it. This sample is part of a study of T cells in localized non-small cell lung cancer. The assay was immunoSEQ multiplex PCR, and TCRdb's table has in-frame clones only and misses some. This sample carries approximately 35,000 clones, 75% to 95% of them seen once, and the ten largest clones take roughly 10%. V gave up 2 bases and J gave up 1 base; unmatched junction bases: 7. The CDR3 totals 16 residues. Per the germline V gene, CDR1 is SNHLY and CDR2 is FYNNEI. Study-wide findings and caveats: In adjacent lung appeared a median around 54 of the top 100 tumor clones.

The sequence was obtained from a female donor of 60 years or more with stage II lung adenocarcinoma. This chain connects TRBV2 to TRBJ1-2; 7 positions match TRBD1. Sequences were derived from peripheral blood mononuclear cells, sampled before any cancer treatment. Here the CDR3 reads CASSENFGTDNYGYTF. The CDR3 DNA reads as TGTGCCAGCAGTGAAAACTTCGGGACAGATAACTATGGCTACACCTTC.